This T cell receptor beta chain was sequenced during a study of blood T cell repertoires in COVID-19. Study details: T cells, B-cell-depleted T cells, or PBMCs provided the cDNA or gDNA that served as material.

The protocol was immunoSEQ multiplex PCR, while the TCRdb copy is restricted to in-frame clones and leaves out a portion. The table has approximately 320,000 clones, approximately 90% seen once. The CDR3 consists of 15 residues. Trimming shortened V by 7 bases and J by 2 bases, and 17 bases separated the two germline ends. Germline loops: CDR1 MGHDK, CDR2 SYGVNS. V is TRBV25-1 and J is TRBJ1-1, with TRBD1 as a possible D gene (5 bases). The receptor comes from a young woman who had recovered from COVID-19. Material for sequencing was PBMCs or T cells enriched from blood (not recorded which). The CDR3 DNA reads TGTGCCAGCAAGATCTGGGGGGAGGGCAACACTGAAGCTTTCTTT. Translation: CASKIWGEGNTEAFF.